One sample yielded the 22 T cell receptor beta chains listed below, sequenced in a study of T cell clonotyping in hematopoietic cell transplantation. Noted time point: recipient sample about 28 days before transplant, after cytoreduction. TCRdb's copy holds only in-frame clones and misses some; the assay was immunoSEQ multiplex PCR. This sample yields roughly 10,000 clones, of which roughly 90% are seen a single time; 13% belongs to the top ten. Source: peripheral blood mononuclear cells, taken before stem cell transplant. These receptors were collected from a woman aged 40 to 50 with acute myeloid leukemia. Some clones in this sample may be carry-over from other donors' samples.

V usage is TRBV20-1 and J usage is TRBJ1-1; D not resolved. Trimming took off 3 bases at V and 12 bases at J, with 11 bases between the two ends. Germline V CDR1 and CDR2: DFQATT, SNEGSKA (reference sequence). This CDR3 region has 10 residues. CDR3 bases: TGCAGTGCTAGTGGGCAAGTGACTTTCTTT. Amino acids: CSASGQVTFF.

The V gene is TRBV29-1, the J gene TRBJ2-2; D perhaps matches TRBD2 (5 bases). Trimming stripped 4 bases from V and 7 bases from J, with 10 bases between. The CDR3 runs 12 residues. CDR1 and CDR2 from the germline V gene are SQVTM and ANQGSEA. CDR3 loop: CSVGTGIGELFF. For the CDR3, the DNA is TGCAGCGTTGGTACGGGAATCGGGGAGCTGTTTTTT.

This sequence joins TRBV2 and TRBJ1-1, with 7 positions matching TRBD1. Looked up from germline, CDR1 is SNHLY and CDR2 is FYNNEI. There are 13 residues in the CDR3. With V trimmed by 7 bases and J by 2 bases, 4 bases remained unmatched. CDR3 in amino acids: CASNGDSNTEAFF. CDR3 sequence (DNA): TGTGCCAGCAATGGGGACAGCAACACTGAAGCTTTCTTT. Variable domain in full (rest from reference TRBV2 and TRBJ1-1): EPEVTQTPSHQVTQMGQEVILRCVPISNHLYFYWYRQILGQKVEFLVSFYNNEISEKSEIFDDQFSVERPDGSNFTLKIRSTKLEDSAMYFCASNGDSNTEAFFGQGTRLTVV.

The chain combines TRBV2 with TRBJ1-4; D is undetermined. Trimming shortened V by 10 bases and J by 10 bases, and 13 bases separated the two germline ends. The CDR3 runs 11 residues. In germline, CDR1 is SNHLY, CDR2 FYNNEI. The DNA for the CDR3 is TGTGCCATCACCTTACTTCGAAAACTGTTTTTT. Amino acid sequence: CAITLLRKLFF. The full variable domain, rest sourced from reference TRBV2 and TRBJ1-4, is EPEVTQTPSHQVTQMGQEVILRCVPISNHLYFYWYRQILGQKVEFLVSFYNNEISEKSEIFDDQFSVERPDGSNFTLKIRSTKLEDSAMYFCAITLLRKLFFGSGTQLSVL.

This clone was recorded only once. J is TRBJ2-3 and V is TRBV30; the D call may be TRBD1 or TRBD2 (5 bases each). The V gene's germline CDR1 is GTSNPN and CDR2 SVGIG (reference sequence). V shed 0 bases and J shed 9 bases, with 13 bases lying between them. The CDR3 is 13 residues long. The CDR3 bases are TGTGCCTGGAGTGTACCCCGAGGGGCGACGCAGTATTTT. As protein: CAWSVPRGATQYF.

The DNA of the CDR3 is TGTGCCACCAGCAGAGATCAGCGGGAGATCTCCTACGAGCAGTACTTC. It translates to CATSRDQREISYEQYF. The rearrangement links TRBV15 to TRBJ2-7, with TRBD2 matching 8 bases. The CDR3 loop spans 16 amino acids. V gave up 0 bases and J gave up 0 bases; unmatched junction bases: 4. Germline V gene sequence: CDR1 LNHNV, CDR2 YYDKDF (reference sequence).

The V call is TRBV11-2, the J call TRBJ1-2; possible D gene TRBD1, 6 bases. Trimming took off 5 bases at V and 0 bases at J, with 16 bases between the two ends. The CDR3 has 16 residues. Germline-derived CDR1 and CDR2 are SGHAT and FQNNGV. CDR3 DNA sequence: TGTGCCAGCAGCACCGGACAGCCCCAAACTAACTATGGCTACACCTTC. Translated, it gives CASSTGQPQTNYGYTF. The entire variable domain, with the rest obtained from reference TRBV11-2 and TRBJ1-2, is as follows: EAGVAQSPRYKIIEKRQSVAFWCNPISGHATLYWYQQILGQGPKLLIQFQNNGVVDDSQLPKDRFSAERLKGVDSTLKIQPAKLEDSAVYLCASSTGQPQTNYGYTFGSGTRLTVV.

Regarding this clone: One end of the junction does not line up with germline, which may come from a read error. This rearrangement joins TRBV20-1 to TRBJ2-1; D not resolved. CDR1 DFQATT and CDR2 SNEGSKA come from the germline V gene (reference sequence). The CDR3 extends over 10 amino acids. CDR3 bases: TGCGGTGCAATGTACAATGAGCAGTTCTTC. The encoded protein is CGAMYNEQFF.

The CDR3 bases are TGTGCCAGCAGTGGACTAGCTACCACCTTGGGCACGCAGTATTTT. Its translation is CASSGLATTLGTQYF. The chain employs TRBV2 and TRBJ2-3, with 7 positions matching TRBD2. Germline CDR1 SNHLY, CDR2 FYNNEI. The CDR3 is made up of 15 amino acids. Unmatched junction bases numbered 13, after V lost 4 bases and J lost 9 bases.

The genes are TRBV5-1 and TRBJ2-1; D may be TRBD2 (5 bases). V shed 4 bases and J shed 0 bases, with 11 bases lying between them. CDR1 and CDR2 from the germline V gene are SGHRS and YFSETQ. The length of the CDR3 is 15 residues. The CDR3 here is CASSTDYNSYNEQFF. The CDR3 bases are TGCGCCAGCAGCACCGACTACAACTCCTACAATGAGCAGTTCTTC.

The rearrangement links TRBV10-3 to TRBJ1-5; tentative D call: TRBD1 (6 bases). The CDR3 length is 18 residues. Germline CDR1 is ENHRY and CDR2 is SYGVKD. With 6 bases removed from V and 2 bases from J, the gap between germline ends came to 23 bases. The CDR3 reads CAISPSAGGGEGNQPQHF. CDR3 in DNA: TGTGCCATCAGCCCGAGTGCTGGCGGGGGCGAGGGCAATCAGCCCCAGCATTTT.

The V and J genes are TRBV19 and TRBJ2-3; D is unresolved. CDR3 length equals 11 residues. Trimming pared 4 bases from V and 5 bases from J, leaving 4 bases between. In germline, CDR1 is LNHDA, CDR2 SQIVND (reference sequence). CDR3 protein: CASSTLDTQYF. Written as DNA, the CDR3 is TGTGCCAGTAGTACCCTAGATACGCAGTATTTT.

The V and J genes are TRBV29-1 and TRBJ2-7; 9 positions match TRBD1. The V segment lost 1 base and the J segment 3 bases; nucleotides outside the gene matches: 10. The CDR3 is made up of 16 amino acids. Germline-derived CDR1 and CDR2 are SQVTM and ANQGSEA. The CDR3 nucleotides read TGCAGCGTTGAAGGGAGAGGCGGGACAGGGCACTACGAGCAGTACTTC. Its translation: CSVEGRGGTGHYEQYF.

This sequence joins TRBV7-9 and TRBJ1-6; 11 nucleotides match TRBD1. This CDR3 has 16 amino acids. V lost 1 base, J lost 9 bases, and 5 bases stayed unmatched. The germline V gene has CDR1 SEHNR and CDR2 FQNEAQ (reference sequence). CDR3 nucleotide sequence: TGTGCCAGCAGCTTAGGGGGACAGGGGGTATCTTCACCCCTCCACTTT. Its protein product is CASSLGGQGVSSPLHF.

This clone was seen a few times. The chain couples TRBV6-5 to TRBJ1-2; D is undetermined. Per the germline V gene, CDR1 is MNHEY and CDR2 is SVGAGI. V lost 0 bases and J 0 bases, leaving 8 bases between the germline ends. The CDR3 loop spans 15 amino acids. CDR3 coding DNA: TGTGCCAGCAGTTACTCGTACAGTGCTAACTATGGCTACACCTTC. This codes for CASSYSYSANYGYTF.

The chain links TRBV10-3 to TRBJ1-1; D unresolved. Trimming removed 2 bases from V and 5 bases from J, with 9 bases in between. CDR1 is ENHRY, CDR2 SYGVKD, per germline. The CDR3 is 13 amino acids. The CDR3 region is CAISESVATEAFF. In nucleotides, the CDR3 is TGTGCCATCAGTGAGAGTGTGGCAACTGAAGCTTTCTTT.

This chain connects TRBV4-3 to TRBJ2-5; TRBD2 matches 8 bases. V lost 1 base and J lost 5; bases outside the gene matches: 6. The CDR3 spans 15 residues. Germline V gene sequence: CDR1 LGHNA, CDR2 YSLEER. The CDR3 sequence is CASSQGAGVTETQYF. The CDR3 DNA reads TGCGCCAGCAGCCAAGGAGCGGGAGTAACGGAGACCCAGTACTTC.

This chain links TRBV7-9 with TRBJ1-2; D gene ambiguous. This CDR3 spans 14 amino acids. V was clipped by 1 base and J by 1 base, with 7 bases between them. Per germline, CDR1 SEHNR and CDR2 FQNEAQ (reference sequence). CDR3 loop: CASSLGGNNYGYTF. Written as DNA, the CDR3 is TGTGCCAGCAGCTTAGGTGGCAATAACTATGGCTACACCTTC.

The V gene is TRBV19, the J gene TRBJ2-6; possibly TRBD2 for D (5 bases). V gave up 3 bases and J gave up 0 bases, with 18 bases separating them. CDR3 length: 19 residues. The V gene's germline CDR1 is LNHDA and CDR2 SQIVND (reference sequence). CDR3 sequence: CASSIPVGERPSGANVLTF. CDR3 in DNA: TGTGCCAGTAGTATCCCGGTTGGGGAGCGGCCCTCTGGGGCCAACGTCCTGACTTTC.

The chain employs TRBV5-1 and TRBJ1-3; D uncertain. The CDR3 loop spans 13 amino acids. V was trimmed by 1 base and J by 8 bases, leaving 10 bases between them. The germline CDR1 and CDR2 sequences are SGHRS and YFSETQ. For the CDR3, the DNA is TGCGCCAGCAGCTTGACTCAGGTTGACACCATATATTTT. Protein product: CASSLTQVDTIYF.

The rearrangement joins TRBV15 to TRBJ2-7, with 7 bases lining up with TRBD1. V lost 9 bases and J lost 1; bases outside the gene matches: 3. In germline, CDR1 is LNHNV, CDR2 YYDKDF (reference sequence). This CDR3 is 12 amino acids long. CDR3 residues: CATTGKSYEQYF. The CDR3 nucleotides are TGTGCCACGACAGGGAAGTCCTACGAGCAGTACTTC.

The chain recombines TRBV11-2 with TRBJ2-1; 9 bases are a match to TRBD2. V shed 3 bases, J shed 3 bases, and the junction held 12 bases outside the gene matches. This CDR3 has 18 residues. Germline CDR1 reads SGHAT; CDR2 reads FQNNGV. The CDR3 here is CASSLTLAGAARYNEQFF. The CDR3 nucleotides are TGTGCCAGCAGCTTGACTTTAGCGGGAGCAGCGCGCTACAATGAGCAGTTCTTC.